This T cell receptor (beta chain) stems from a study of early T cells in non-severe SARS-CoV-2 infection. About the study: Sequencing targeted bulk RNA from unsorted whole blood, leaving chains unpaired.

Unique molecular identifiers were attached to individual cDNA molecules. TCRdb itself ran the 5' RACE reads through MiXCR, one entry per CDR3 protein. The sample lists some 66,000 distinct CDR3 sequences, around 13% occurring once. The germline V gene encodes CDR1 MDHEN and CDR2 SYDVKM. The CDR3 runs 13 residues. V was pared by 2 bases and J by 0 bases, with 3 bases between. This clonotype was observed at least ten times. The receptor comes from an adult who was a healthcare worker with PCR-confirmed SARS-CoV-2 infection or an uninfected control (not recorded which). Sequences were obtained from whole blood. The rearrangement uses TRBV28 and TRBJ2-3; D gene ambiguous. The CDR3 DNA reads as TGTGCCAGCAGTTTAGGCAGCACAGATACGCAGTATTTT. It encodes CASSLGSTDTQYF.